This T cell receptor (beta chain) was recorded in a study of molecular identifiers for immune sequencing clone quantification. Study observations and caveats: Beyond 20 RNA copies, clones held over 98% of effector molecules, compared with under 1% in naive cells. In a background of around 1 million naive cells, spiked Jurkat TCR RNA from one cell was reportedly detectable.

Germline assignment: CDR1 SGHDT and CDR2 YYEEEE. This CDR3 is built from 13 residues. V was cut by 2 bases and J by 6 bases, with 9 bases left in between. This clonotype was recorded many times. The antigen is undetermined. Methods described previously, with TCR primers listed, were used for bulk TCR libraries. TCRdb re-derived calls from the PCR reads in MiXCR, one entry per CDR3 protein. Of about 300,000 distinct CDR3 sequences listed, over 20% are singletons. As CD8+CD4-CCR7+CD45RA+ cells, naive CD8 T cells were sorted. The V and J genes are TRBV5-6 and TRBJ2-1, with TRBD2 as a possible D gene (6 bases). This clonotype was obtained from a human donor in good health. Some libraries in this study had Jurkat cell RNA spiked in. Sequencing was carried out using naive CD8+ T cells from blood, with Jurkat cell RNA spiked in. Specified subset: FACS-sorted CD8+CD4-CCR7+CD45RA+ naive T cells. The CDR3 region has the DNA TGTGCCAGCAGCTTTTGGGGAGGCAATGAGCAGTTCTTC. Protein sequence: CASSFWGGNEQFF.